This T cell receptor beta chain is drawn from a study of OX40 agonist ivuxolimab in advanced cancers. Overall study context: It was permissible to have had prior anti-PD-1, anti-PD-L1 or anti-CTLA-4 therapy, and approximately 41% had some.

Only in-frame clones appear in the TCRdb table, and some are missing; sequencing was by immunoSEQ multiplex PCR. The table has 55,000 to 65,000 clones, about 85% seen once. This material consisted of CD4+ or CD8+ T cells sorted from blood, taken in a trial of the OX40 agonist ivuxolimab. The TCR sequence derives from an adult with an advanced solid tumor such as melanoma, head and neck, liver or kidney cancer.

The CDR3 spells CASSLRTRNSYNEQFF. For the CDR3, the DNA is TGCGCCAGCAGCCTTCGGACTAGGAATTCCTACAATGAGCAGTTCTTC. The gene calls are TRBV4-1 and TRBJ2-1; 7 nucleotides agree with TRBD2. CDR1 and CDR2 (germline): MGHRA, YSYEKL. Germline trimming cut 4 bases from V and 1 base from J; bases unmatched to any gene: 7. CDR3 length: 16 amino acids.